This T cell receptor (beta chain) appears in the sequencing data of a study of beta chain features in type 1 diabetes. Looking at the study overall: Across the samples, about 100 million sorted cells were examined in total. Overall study results and limits: Small HLA sub-analyses could not settle whether HLA shapes TCRB rearrangement.

The investigators reverse transcribed all of the isolated RNA, so they sequenced expressed TCRB transcripts. TCRdb's copy holds only in-frame clones and misses some; the assay was immunoSEQ multiplex PCR. The data contain about 900,000 clones, 15% to 20% of them singletons. This CDR3 is 15 amino acids long. J was trimmed by 0 bases and V by 4 bases; bases with no gene match: 1. Germline V gene lookup returns CDR1 SNHLY and CDR2 FYNNEI. This clone was seen a handful of times. Antigen unknown. Central memory, naive, regulatory and stem cell-like memory CD4+ cells were sorted by CD45RO/CCR7/CD25/CD127/CD95/CD27.

The sequencing sample was made of naive CD4+ T cells from blood. The chain is built from TRBV2 and TRBJ2-1; 9 nucleotides line up with TRBD1. The clonotype was recovered from a woman younger than 30 in good health. CDR3 residues: CASSGDRVSYNEQFF. For the CDR3, the DNA is TGTGCCAGCAGTGGGGACAGGGTCTCCTACAATGAGCAGTTCTTC. Looking up the rest from reference TRBV2 and TRBJ2-1 gives the full variable domain: EPEVTQTPSHQVTQMGQEVILRCVPISNHLYFYWYRQILGQKVEFLVSFYNNEISEKSEIFDDQFSVERPDGSNFTLKIRSTKLEDSAMYFCASSGDRVSYNEQFFGPGTRLTVL.